This T cell receptor (beta chain) was sequenced during a study of T cells in localized non-small cell lung cancer. This clone was detected only a few times. Its antigen is not known. Generated by immunoSEQ multiplex PCR, the TCRdb table keeps only in-frame clones and is missing some. The sample consists of around 1,800 clones, roughly a fifth of them appearing once. Notes on the study in general: A median of roughly 57 clones ranked among the top 100 in tumor appeared in adjacent lung.

The CDR3 runs to 13 residues. Germline V lookup: CDR1 KGHSH, CDR2 LQKENI. Trimming left V 0 bases short and J 3 bases short, with 5 bases between. The chain uses TRBV18 and TRBJ2-5; no definite D call. The sample in question was normal lung tissue next to the tumor, obtained before any cancer treatment. The clonotype was recovered from a woman aged 35 to 69 with stage I lung adenocarcinoma. The CDR3 reads CASSPPNEETQYF. The CDR3, as DNA: TGTGCCAGCTCACCACCGAATGAAGAGACCCAGTACTTC.